This TCR beta chain was recovered during a study of technical replicates of blood from several donors. The CDR3 runs 14 residues. Per germline, CDR1 SNHLY and CDR2 FYNNEI. Trimming removed 8 bases at V and 2 bases at J, with 15 bases between. This table comes from immunoSEQ multiplex PCR, and its TCRdb copy is limited to in-frame clones, with some not included. The data contain fewer than 90,000 clones, approximately 90% of them singletons. The specimen was T cells isolated from PBMCs. This clonotype was sampled from a human donor in good health. The chain couples TRBV2 to TRBJ1-1, with TRBD1 as a possible D gene (6 bases). In DNA form, the CDR3 reads TGTGCCAGCGGGGTAGGGACATCAAACACTGAAGCTTTCTTT. As protein: CASGVGTSNTEAFF. The full variable domain, with the rest looked up from reference TRBV2 and TRBJ1-1, is EPEVTQTPSHQVTQMGQEVILRCVPISNHLYFYWYRQILGQKVEFLVSFYNNEISEKSEIFDDQFSVERPDGSNFTLKIRSTKLEDSAMYFCASGVGTSNTEAFFGQGTRLTVV.